This is a list of T cell receptor beta chains from one sample in a study of T cells in localized non-small cell lung cancer. Repertoires were generated with immunoSEQ multiplex PCR, while TCRdb's copy carries only in-frame clones and drops some. Seen here are more than 70,000 clones, roughly 81% observed once, and the top ten hold approximately 3%. The input for sequencing was peripheral blood, taken before any cancer treatment. These TCRs come from a man aged 35-69 years with stage I lung adenocarcinoma. Both conserved end residues are part of each CDR3. D genes are given only for firm matches. Some rows have no size entry. The others give once, few or many, or a class for an expanded clone.

V gene	clone size	J gene	D gene	CDR3 protein	CDR3 DNA
TRBV11-3	.	TRBJ2-2	TRBD1	CASSSRQGSNTGELFF	TGTGCCAGCAGCTCCCGACAGGGCTCCAACACCGGGGAGCTGTTTTTT
TRBV7-2	.	TRBJ1-2	.	CASSLEGGIIYGYTF	TGTGCCAGCAGCCTAGAGGGGGGAATAATCTATGGCTACACCTTC
TRBV13	.	TRBJ2-7	.	CASSPLSLYEQYF	TGTGCCAGCAGCCCCCTTTCGCTCTACGAGCAGTACTTC
TRBV28	.	TRBJ1-5	.	CASSSPTGSNQPQHF	TGTGCCAGCAGTTCCCCGACAGGCAGCAATCAGCCCCAGCATTTT
TRBV4-2	.	TRBJ1-1	.	CASSQATGDQTEAFF	TGTGCCAGCAGCCAAGCCACAGGCGACCAAACTGAAGCTTTCTTT
TRBV5-1	.	TRBJ2-5	.	CASSFGGRETQYF	TGTGCCAGCAGCTTTGGGGGGCGAGAGACCCAGTACTTC
TRBV7-2	.	TRBJ2-1	TRBD1	CASSLGGTENEQFF	TGTGCCAGCAGCTTAGGTGGGACAGAAAATGAGCAGTTCTTC
TRBV7-9	.	TRBJ2-5	TRBD2	CASTRLGTSGRETQYF	TGTGCCAGCACCCGTCTTGGGACTAGCGGGAGGGAGACCCAGTACTTC
TRBV10-3	.	TRBJ2-7	.	CATRGSEQYF	TGTGCCACCAGGGGCTCCGAGCAGTACTTC
TRBV7-6	.	TRBJ2-1	TRBD2	CASSPIAGYNEQFF	TGTGCCAGCAGCCCCATAGCGGGGTACAATGAGCAGTTCTTC
TRBV5-1	.	TRBJ2-7	TRBD2	CASRAKAGVGSYEQYF	TGCGCCAGCAGGGCAAAAGCGGGAGTTGGATCCTACGAGCAGTACTTC
TRBV7-2	once	TRBJ2-5	TRBD2	CASSLYSGGGETQYF	TGTGCCAGCAGCTTATATAGCGGGGGAGGCGAGACCCAGTACTTC
TRBV5-1	.	TRBJ1-4	TRBD1	CASSWGQTFATNEKLFF	TGCGCCAGCAGCTGGGGACAGACCTTCGCAACTAATGAAAAACTGTTTTTT
TRBV28	once	TRBJ2-7	TRBD2	CASIRDLGGYEQYF	TGTGCCAGCATCCGTGATCTGGGGGGGTACGAGCAGTACTTC
TRBV27	.	TRBJ1-1	.	CASSSLSTGTREAFF	TGTGCCAGCAGTTCCCTATCAACAGGGACCCGAGAAGCTTTCTTT
TRBV6-5	few	TRBJ1-1	.	CASSRAGGNTEAFF	TGTGCCAGCAGTCGCGCGGGGGGGAACACTGAAGCTTTCTTT
TRBV5-1	.	TRBJ2-2	.	CASSYSGVNTGELFF	TGCGCCAGCAGCTACTCAGGGGTCAACACCGGGGAGCTGTTTTTT
TRBV5-1	.	TRBJ1-2	.	CASSQGPTNYGYTF	TGCGCCAGCAGTCAAGGCCCGACGAACTATGGCTACACCTTC
TRBV4-1	once	TRBJ2-3	.	CASSQGARTDTQYF	TGCGCCAGCAGCCAAGGAGCGCGCACAGATACGCAGTATTTT
TRBV2	.	TRBJ1-4	TRBD1	CASSGGTGRSTNEKLFF	TGTGCCAGCAGTGGGGGGACAGGGCGGTCCACTAATGAAAAACTGTTTTTT
TRBV18	.	TRBJ1-3	.	CASRSGQRIGNTIYF	TGTGCCAGTCGGAGTGGACAGCGAATTGGAAACACCATATATTTT
TRBV4-1	.	TRBJ1-2	TRBD1	CASSQDGQGAIYGYTF	TGCGCCAGCAGCCAAGATGGACAGGGGGCGATCTATGGCTACACCTTC
TRBV28	.	TRBJ2-4	TRBD1	CASSLSGTGFSSIQYF	TGTGCCAGCAGTTTATCCGGGACAGGGTTTTCGAGCATTCAGTACTTC
TRBV4-3	.	TRBJ2-2	.	CASSQDIDRNTGELFF	TGCGCCAGCAGCCAAGATATCGACAGGAACACCGGGGAGCTGTTTTTT
TRBV11-2	.	TRBJ2-3	.	CASSLDLSTDTQYF	TGTGCCAGCAGCTTAGATCTTAGCACAGATACGCAGTATTTT
TRBV7-6	.	TRBJ1-1	.	CASSLVAGTEAFF	TGTGCCAGCAGCTTAGTAGCAGGGACTGAAGCTTTCTTT
TRBV5-6	.	TRBJ2-2	.	CASSVRLGNTGELFF	TGTGCCAGCAGCGTGAGACTAGGAAACACCGGGGAGCTGTTTTTT
TRBV18	.	TRBJ2-7	.	CASSTRTVAIYEQYF	TGTGCCAGCTCGACTAGGACCGTAGCAATCTACGAGCAGTACTTC
TRBV5-1	few	TRBJ1-2	.	CASSFRDYGYTF	TGCGCCAGCAGCTTCAGGGACTATGGCTACACCTTC
TRBV7-9	few	TRBJ1-5	.	CASSPGAGLGQPQHF	TGTGCCAGCAGCCCGGGGGCAGGGCTAGGTCAGCCCCAGCATTTT
TRBV19	once	TRBJ1-2	.	CASSIGLLQDYGYTF	TGTGCCAGTAGTATCGGACTCCTCCAGGACTATGGCTACACCTTC
TRBV27	.	TRBJ1-1	.	CASKRTSERTEAFF	TGTGCCAGCAAAAGGACGTCGGAGAGGACTGAAGCTTTCTTT
TRBV9	.	TRBJ2-6	.	CASTIDSGYSSGANVLTF	TGTGCCAGCACTATCGACAGCGGGTATAGCTCTGGGGCCAACGTCCTGACTTTC
TRBV11-3	once	TRBJ2-2	TRBD2	CASSLGGSGRAAGELFF	TGTGCCAGCAGCTTAGGAGGTAGCGGGAGGGCCGCCGGGGAGCTGTTTTTT
TRBV5-4	.	TRBJ2-2	.	CASSLGGQTPRELFF	TGTGCCAGCAGCTTGGGTGGGCAAACCCCCCGGGAGCTGTTTTTT
TRBV5-6	.	TRBJ1-2	TRBD1	CASSLGGTGEGYTF	TGTGCCAGCAGCTTGGGTGGGACAGGGGAAGGCTACACCTTC
TRBV28	.	TRBJ1-2	.	CASSSAFHGGDYGYTF	TGTGCCAGCAGTTCAGCCTTCCACGGGGGCGACTATGGCTACACCTTC
TRBV19	.	TRBJ1-3	.	CASSVGVSSGNTIYF	TGTGCCAGTAGCGTGGGGGTGAGCTCTGGAAACACCATATATTTT
TRBV5-8	.	TRBJ2-3	TRBD2	CASSLGLADTQYF	TGTGCCAGCAGCCTCGGACTAGCTGATACGCAGTATTTT
TRBV10-3	.	TRBJ2-7	.	CAIGAGVTTYEQYF	TGTGCCATCGGAGCAGGGGTAACTACCTACGAGCAGTACTTC
TRBV29-1	few	TRBJ2-5	TRBD2	CSVEDSGVQETQYF	TGCAGCGTTGAAGATAGCGGGGTCCAAGAGACCCAGTACTTC
TRBV19	.	TRBJ2-2	.	CASSTHRTVEVPGTGELFF	TGTGCCAGTAGTACCCATAGGACAGTAGAGGTACCCGGTACCGGGGAGCTGTTTTTT
TRBV28	.	TRBJ1-5	.	CASGGWQPQHF	TGTGCCAGCGGGGGTTGGCAGCCCCAGCATTTT
TRBV2	few	TRBJ1-1	TRBD1	CASSQQGALNTEAFF	TGTGCCAGCAGTCAACAGGGGGCGCTGAACACTGAAGCTTTCTTT
TRBV4-1	once	TRBJ2-6	.	CASSLPRSSGANVLTF	TGCGCCAGCAGCCTGCCACGGTCATCTGGGGCCAACGTCCTGACTTTC
TRBV14	.	TRBJ1-4	TRBD1	CASSQMGTAQNEKLFF	TGTGCCAGCAGCCAAATGGGGACAGCCCAGAATGAAAAACTGTTTTTT
TRBV7-9	.	TRBJ2-2	.	CASSPGLRSSFQNTGELFF	TGTGCCAGCAGTCCTGGCCTTCGTTCCTCGTTTCAGAACACCGGGGAGCTGTTTTTT